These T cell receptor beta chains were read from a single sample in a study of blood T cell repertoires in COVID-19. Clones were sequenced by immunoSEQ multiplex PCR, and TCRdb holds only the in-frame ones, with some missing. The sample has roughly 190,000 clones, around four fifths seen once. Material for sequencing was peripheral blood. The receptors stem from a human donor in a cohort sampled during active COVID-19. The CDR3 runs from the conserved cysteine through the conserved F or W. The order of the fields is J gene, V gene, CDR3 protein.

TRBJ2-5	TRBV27	CASSSWGGVKKETQYF
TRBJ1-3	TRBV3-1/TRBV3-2	CASSGYRSGNTIYF
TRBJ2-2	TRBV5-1	CASRKLRDTGELFF
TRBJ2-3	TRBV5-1	CASSLVQGAVTDTQYF
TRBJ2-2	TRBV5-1	CASSTDRAYYTGELFF
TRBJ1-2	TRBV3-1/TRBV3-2	CASSQATGFGYTF
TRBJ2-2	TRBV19	CASSIQGRFTGELFF
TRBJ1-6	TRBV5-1	CASSLAGAESPLHF
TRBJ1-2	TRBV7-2	CASSLPKDRALYGYTF
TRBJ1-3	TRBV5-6	CASSLTGTFSGNTIYF
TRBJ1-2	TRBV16	CASSQSVTGSGYTF
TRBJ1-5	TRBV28	CASSSPDRYNQPQHF
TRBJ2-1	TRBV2	CASSAREGYEQFF
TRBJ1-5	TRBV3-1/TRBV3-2	CASSQEGGNQPQHF
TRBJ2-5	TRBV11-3	CASSRTSGGVETQYF
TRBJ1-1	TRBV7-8	CASSLLRVAEAFF
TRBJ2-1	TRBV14	CASSQPQARNEQFF
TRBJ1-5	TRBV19	CASKETRDQPQHF
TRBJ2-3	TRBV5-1	CASRDPQGSDTQYF
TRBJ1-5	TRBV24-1	CATGNQGRDSNQPQHF
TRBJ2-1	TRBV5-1	CASSLVVDNEQFF
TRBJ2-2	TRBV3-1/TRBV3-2	CASSQGTAGELFF
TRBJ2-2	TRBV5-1	CASSFTAGGNTGELFF
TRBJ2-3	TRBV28	CASSSSGQGLRTDTQYF
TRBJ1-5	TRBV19	CASSPESNQPQHF
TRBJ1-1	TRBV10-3	CAIRDRQGAGSEAFF
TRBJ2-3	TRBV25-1	CASSELKTSTDTQYF
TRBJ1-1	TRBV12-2	CASRLGRTGDTEAFF
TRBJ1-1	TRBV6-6	CASSSLGGMIEAFF
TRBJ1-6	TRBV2	CASRGGSQYSPLHF
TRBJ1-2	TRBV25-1	CASKSDSSYGYTF
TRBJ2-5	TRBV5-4	CASSLSGGGGETRQYF
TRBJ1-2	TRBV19	CASDRGPPNYGYTF
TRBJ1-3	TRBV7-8	CASSEYRSGQGRNTIYF
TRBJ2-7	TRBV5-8	CASREPAGTGIYEQYF
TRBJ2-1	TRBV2	CASSEGPGSDEQFF
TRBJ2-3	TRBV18	CASSPNQGNTDTQYF
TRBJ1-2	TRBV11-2	CASSPYRSTYGYTF
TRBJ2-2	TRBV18	CASSPRPETGELFF
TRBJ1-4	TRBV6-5	CASTDTARKLFF